These T cell receptor beta chains were read from a single sample in a study of siplizumab effects on memory and regulatory T cells. Profiling relied on immunoSEQ multiplex PCR, and the TCRdb table lists in-frame clones only, not all of them. The sample shows approximately 60,000 clones, 79% of them seen only once. The sequencing input was memory CD4+ T cells sorted from blood. The receptor set was obtained from a human donor in good health. The conserved cysteine and the conserved F or W are not part of the CDR3 here.

j_call v_call cdr3_aa
TRBJ1-5 TRBV19 ASSIGNTGVIQPQH
TRBJ2-7 TRBV7-8 ASSDRQGHEQY
TRBJ2-1 TRBV5-1 ASSLGGTSVSYNEQF
TRBJ1-1 TRBV18 ASSSGAGTEAF
TRBJ2-3 TRBV29-1 SGQRGADSRTDTQY
TRBJ2-1 TRBV10-3 AISESTGGRSYNEQF
TRBJ2-3 TRBV28 ASSSEDTQY
TRBJ1-3 TRBV29-1 SATDGAGNTIY
TRBJ2-1 TRBV9 ASSSLAGKYNEQF
TRBJ2-1 TRBV6-5 ASSSPGTKQF
TRBJ1-1 TRBV4-3 ASSLAMNTEAF
TRBJ1-5 TRBV11-3 ASRGSPGTGIELEPQH
TRBJ1-2 TRBV11-2 ASSKDADYGYT
TRBJ1-1 TRBV28 ASSPGGGVTEAF
TRBJ2-5 TRBV14 ASSQVSSRGRRLETQY
TRBJ1-2 TRBV7-9 ASSAFDSSIYGYT
TRBJ2-7 TRBV10-2 ASVLGLAGGPAPYEQY
TRBJ1-5 TRBV7-8 ASSLNTDYNQPQH
TRBJ1-1 TRBV7-9 ASSLQGERKAEAF
TRBJ1-1 TRBV5-5 ASSLGHPPRTEAF
TRBJ1-3 TRBV11-2 ASSFLQTGGMSGNTIY
TRBJ2-7 TRBV18 ASSPTGTGSYEQY
TRBJ1-2 TRBV28 ASSLGQANNYGYT
TRBJ1-1 TRBV2 ASSESTGLFMNTEAF
TRBJ1-2 TRBV2 ASSKTGGLDGYT
TRBJ2-6 TRBV7-9 ASSLRGEEANVLT
TRBJ1-2 TRBV7-9 ASSLDGTDYGYT
TRBJ1-1 TRBV5-1 ASRPVAQSGTEAF
TRBJ2-3 TRBV7-2 ASLQLAGLADTQY
TRBJ1-5 TRBV6-1 ASRNGGGNQPQH
TRBJ1-3 TRBV18 ASSPKTDSGNTIY
TRBJ1-1 TRBV2 ASSEGVNTEAF
TRBJ1-1 TRBV30 AWSKQGSRTEAF
TRBJ1-1 TRBV5-6 ASSNVMGRTEAF
TRBJ1-2 TRBV2 ASRGTAPSTT
TRBJ2-5 TRBV27 ATHAGEQY
TRBJ2-2 TRBV19 ASSKSRGELF